The next 20 T cell receptor beta chains were all read from a single sample in a study of cytomegalovirus exposure and HLA in healthy donors. Sequenced by immunoSEQ multiplex PCR; TCRdb stores in-frame clones only, minus some. The profile shows more than 250,000 clones, about nine tenths of them singletons. The sequenced material came from PBMCs. These receptors were taken from a woman in her twenties or thirties in good health and CMV-seropositive.

V is TRBV2 and J is TRBJ2-5; D gene unclear. The ends were cut back, 8 bases at V and 5 bases at J, with 9 bases in the middle. The CDR3 extends over 11 amino acids. CDR1 SNHLY and CDR2 FYNNEI come from the germline V gene. The CDR3 protein is CASPDLETQYF. The CDR3 DNA follows: TGTGCCAGCCCTGACCTGGAGACCCAGTACTTC.

The chain is built from TRBV19 and TRBJ1-1; D possibly corresponds to TRBD1 (6 bases). V lost 7 bases, J lost 1 base, and 13 bases lay in between. Germline assignment: CDR1 LNHDA and CDR2 SQIVND (reference sequence). The CDR3 runs to 14 residues. The CDR3 here is CASTLQGGNTEAFF. For the CDR3, the DNA is TGTGCCAGTACCCTCCAAGGGGGGAACACTGAAGCTTTCTTT.

J is TRBJ1-4 and V is TRBV27; 7 bases agree with TRBD1. Germline lookup yields CDR1 MNHEY and CDR2 SMNVEV (reference sequence). This CDR3 comprises 15 residues. Trimming at V came to 4 bases and at J to 7 bases, leaving 9 bases not matched to a gene. The CDR3 coding sequence is TGTGCCAGCAGTTCGCGACAGGGCCGGGTTGAAAAACTGTTTTTT. Residues: CASSSRQGRVEKLFF.

This chain connects TRBV12-5 to TRBJ2-2; 9 bases agree with TRBD2. Germline V gene data show CDR1 as LGHNT and CDR2 as FRNRAP. V was pared by 6 bases and J by 5 bases, with 7 bases of the junction left unmatched. The CDR3 consists of 15 residues. CDR3 coding DNA: TGTGCTAGTGGGAACTGGCGGGAGGGAACCGGGGAGCTGTTTTTT. Translating it yields CASGNWREGTGELFF.

Only a few counts were recorded for this clone. The rearrangement joins TRBV9 to TRBJ1-2; a possible D gene is TRBD1 (6 bases). Germline V gene lookup returns CDR1 SGDLS and CDR2 YYNGEE. The CDR3 runs 13 residues. The ends were cut back, 3 bases at V and 6 bases at J, with 12 bases in the middle. This chain's CDR3 is CASSARDIHGYTF. The CDR3 DNA reads as TGTGCCAGCAGCGCCCGGGACATACATGGCTACACCTTC. The full variable domain, in which reference TRBV9 and TRBJ1-2 provide the parts outside the CDR3, is DSGVTQTPKHLITATGQRVTLRCSPRSGDLSVYWYQQSLDQGLQFLIQYYNGEERAKGNILERFSAQQFPDLHSELNLSSLELGDSALYFCASSARDIHGYTFGSGTRLTVV.

As for this clone: Other DNA sequences in the same sample also yield this CDR3. The chain carries TRBV5-1 and TRBJ2-7, with D hard to call. Germline CDR1 and CDR2: SGHRS and YFSETQ. Trimming removed 0 bases from V and 0 bases from J, with 7 bases in between. There are 14 residues in the CDR3. The CDR3 DNA reads TGCGCCAGCAGCTTGGGACTTGCCTCCTACGAGCAGTACTTC. It is translated as CASSLGLASYEQYF.

The chain is built from TRBV25-1 and TRBJ2-1; the D gene is possibly TRBD2 (6 bases). Trimming removed 5 bases from V and 6 bases from J, with 20 bases in between. This CDR3 has 16 residues. Germline V gene lookup returns CDR1 MGHDK and CDR2 SYGVNS. The CDR3 sequence is CASSSIRLDKGNEQFF. Written as DNA, the CDR3 is TGTGCCAGCAGTTCGATACGACTAGATAAGGGCAATGAGCAGTTCTTC.

The chain employs TRBV11-2 and TRBJ2-7; D not certain. CDR1 SGHAT and CDR2 FQNNGV come from the germline V gene. Trimming pared 0 bases from V and 4 bases from J, leaving 13 bases between. The CDR3 consists of 15 residues. The CDR3 DNA sequence: TGTGCCAGCAGCTTAGATGTCGCCAGCGTTTACGAGCAGTACTTC. Encoded protein: CASSLDVASVYEQYF.

This clone was found once. The rearrangement uses TRBV4-3 and TRBJ2-7, with TRBD2 identical over 12 bases. The length of the CDR3 is 16 residues. Germline CDR1 is LGHNA and CDR2 is YSLEER. Trimming took 0 bases from V and 5 from J; bases not matched to a gene: 5. CDR3 DNA: TGCGCCAGCAGCCAAGATCGTTGGACTAGCGGGGACGAGCAGTACTTC. Residues: CASSQDRWTSGDEQYF.

The V and J genes are TRBV4-3 and TRBJ2-1; D gene uncertain. Trimming took 0 bases from V and 0 from J, leaving 9 bases between them. This CDR3 is built from 16 residues. In germline, CDR1 is LGHNA, CDR2 YSLEER. The CDR3 protein is CASSQDHGSSYNEQFF. Here the CDR3 DNA reads TGCGCCAGCAGCCAAGATCACGGCTCCTCCTACAATGAGCAGTTCTTC.

The chain couples TRBV6-6 to TRBJ2-1; TRBD2 is a possible D gene (5 bases). The CDR3 runs 14 residues. V was shortened by 4 bases and J by 4 bases, with 11 bases between the two germline ends. CDR1 MNHNY and CDR2 SVGAGI come from the germline V gene (reference sequence). The DNA for the CDR3 is TGTGCCAGCAGTTCTTTCGCGGGTTACAATGAGCAGTTCTTC. It codes for CASSSFAGYNEQFF.

In regard to this clone: Different DNA sequences within this sample yield the same CDR3. This rearrangement joins TRBV2 to TRBJ2-5; 11 bases align to TRBD2. The germline V gene encodes CDR1 SNHLY and CDR2 FYNNEI. The V and J ends lost 6 bases and 0 bases, in that order; junction bases with no gene match: 3. CDR3 size: 15 residues. This CDR3 reads CASSGTSGYQETQYF. In nucleotides, the CDR3 is TGTGCCAGCAGCGGGACTAGCGGCTACCAAGAGACCCAGTACTTC. The variable domain in full, with the rest retrieved from reference TRBV2 and TRBJ2-5, is EPEVTQTPSHQVTQMGQEVILRCVPISNHLYFYWYRQILGQKVEFLVSFYNNEISEKSEIFDDQFSVERPDGSNFTLKIRSTKLEDSAMYFCASSGTSGYQETQYFGPGTRLLVL.

This clone was seen only once. The chain recombines TRBV2 with TRBJ2-3, with TRBD1 matching 7 bases. Germline CDR1 SNHLY, CDR2 FYNNEI. CDR3 size: 17 residues. V trimming: 6 bases; J trimming: 1 base; junction bases outside the gene matches: 13. The CDR3 loop reads CASSHDRAYGGTDTQYF. The DNA for the CDR3 is TGTGCCAGCAGCCACGACAGGGCCTACGGAGGCACAGATACGCAGTATTTT.

The chain uses TRBV5-4 and TRBJ2-6; D uncertain. The CDR3 runs 15 residues. Germline lookup yields CDR1 SGHNT and CDR2 YYREEE (reference sequence). Trimming shortened V by 2 bases and J by 2 bases, and 8 bases separated the two germline ends. In nucleotides, the CDR3 is TGTGCCAGCAGCTTAGAGAGCCCTGGGGCCAACGTCCTGACTTTC. Its translation: CASSLESPGANVLTF.

The V gene is TRBV11-2, the J gene TRBJ2-7; 13 nucleotides line up with TRBD2. The CDR3 loop spans 18 amino acids. After removal of 5 bases from V and 1 base from J, the junction contained 11 bases not matched to a gene. Per germline, CDR1 SGHAT and CDR2 FQNNGV. CDR3 sequence: CASSRTSGRGGKSYEQYF. The CDR3 DNA is TGTGCCAGCAGCCGGACTAGCGGGAGAGGAGGGAAATCCTACGAGCAGTACTTC.

This chain uses TRBV6-5 with TRBJ2-1; 8 bases are shared with TRBD2. J lost 4 bases, V lost 4 bases, and 9 bases had no gene match. This CDR3 spans 16 amino acids. Germline V gene lookup returns CDR1 MNHEY and CDR2 SVGAGI. The CDR3 nucleotides are TGTGCCAGCAGTTCCCCCGGGACTAGTATTTACAATGAGCAGTTCTTC. Translating gives CASSSPGTSIYNEQFF.

The gene calls are TRBV14 and TRBJ2-1; TRBD2 matches 13 bases. V lost 0 bases, J lost 6 bases, and 11 bases stayed unmatched. Germline V gene lookup returns CDR1 SGHDN and CDR2 FVKESK. The length of the CDR3 is 19 residues. CDR3 in DNA: TGTGCCAGCAGCCAAGATCTCCCCCGGACTAGCGGGAGTGGCAATGAGCAGTTCTTC. Protein: CASSQDLPRTSGSGNEQFF.

The chain uses TRBV4-2 and TRBJ2-5; 12 nucleotides match TRBD2. CDR1 is LGHNA and CDR2 is YNFKEQ in the germline V gene. The V gene end was trimmed by 2 bases and the J gene end by 2 bases; junction bases not matched to a gene: 3. The CDR3 runs to 16 residues. CDR3 bases: TGTGCCAGCAGCCAAATCGGACTAGCGGGGCAAGAGACCCAGTACTTC. Residues: CASSQIGLAGQETQYF.

This clone was picked up one time. The chain has TRBV7-2 and TRBJ1-4; D is ambiguous. The germline CDR1 and CDR2 sequences are SGHTA and FQGNSA. Trimming took 3 bases from V and 2 from J, leaving 10 bases between them. The CDR3 contains 15 residues. For the CDR3, the DNA is TGTGCCAGCAGCTTGCGGCACAAGACTAATGAAAAACTGTTTTTT. This codes for CASSLRHKTNEKLFF.

The V call is TRBV7-6, the J call TRBJ2-7; 10 bases map to TRBD1. There are 16 residues in the CDR3. Germline loops: CDR1 SGHVS, CDR2 FNYEAQ. V lost 5 bases to trimming and J lost 3 bases; unmatched junction nucleotides: 10. CDR3 loop: CASSRPGQGGNYEQYF. CDR3 DNA sequence: TGTGCCAGCAGCCGACCAGGACAGGGGGGAAACTACGAGCAGTACTTC. The full variable domain, in which reference TRBV7-6 and TRBJ2-7 provide the parts outside the CDR3, is GAGVSQSPRYKVTKRGQDVALRCDPISGHVSLYWYRQALGQGPEFLTYFNYEAQQDKSGLPNDRFSAERPEGSISTLTIQRTEQRDSAMYRCASSRPGQGGNYEQYFGPGTRLTVT.